These 20 T cell receptor beta chains were all obtained from the same sample, sequenced in a study of blood T cells in healthy people across ages. A second PCR, run for roughly 7 to 11 cycles, used a sample-barcoded 5' primer plus a J-beta primer mix. TCRdb called the 5' RACE reads again in MiXCR, with one record for every CDR3 protein. The sample has fewer than 2 million distinct CDR3 sequences; about two fifths are singletons. The specimen sequenced was blood. These TCRs come from a human donor in good health.

The CDR3 sequence: CSVTLGHEQYF. The CDR3 nucleotides read TGCAGCGTGACCCTAGGGCACGAGCAGTACTTC. This chain joins TRBV29-1 and TRBJ2-7; D is uncertain. V lost 6 bases to trimming and J lost 5 bases, with 11 bases between them. Per the germline V gene, CDR1 is SQVTM and CDR2 is ANQGSEA. The CDR3 totals 11 residues.

This clonotype came up a few times. This chain joins TRBV5-1 and TRBJ1-1, with D possibly being TRBD1 (5 bases). V was shortened by 4 bases and J by 0 bases, with 16 bases between the two germline ends. The CDR3 sequence is 16 residues long. In germline, CDR1 is SGHRS, CDR2 YFSETQ. CDR3 DNA: TGCGCCAGCAGCCGGGACTCAACCAGTTTGAACACTGAAGCTTTCTTT. Translating it yields CASSRDSTSLNTEAFF.

A few counts support this clonotype. The junction differs from germline at one of its ends, possibly a read error. The J gene is TRBJ2-3, the V gene TRBV4-2, with 7 bases lining up with TRBD2. The CDR3 runs to 16 residues. Germline CDR1 and CDR2: LGHNA and YNFKEQ. The DNA for the CDR3 is TGTGTCAGCAGCCAAGATCGGGCGGGGGGCACAGATACGCAGTATTTT. As protein: CVSSQDRAGGTDTQYF.

In the case of this clonotype: The junction does not match germline at one end; this may be a read error. The chain uses TRBV5-1 and TRBJ2-7, with D unclear. Looked up from germline, CDR1 is SGHRS and CDR2 is YFSETQ. The CDR3 is made up of 14 amino acids. The CDR3 DNA follows: TGCGCCAGCAGCTTGGGGCTTGGGGTCTACGAGCGGTACTTC. Its protein is CASSLGLGVYERYF.

This clonotype was seen more than once but under ten times. The genes are TRBV4-3 and TRBJ2-7; D could derive from TRBD1 or TRBD2 (6 bases each). Germline values: CDR1 LGHNA, CDR2 YSLEER. The CDR3 runs 16 residues. V was clipped by 2 bases and J by 2 bases, with 16 bases between them. The CDR3 loop reads CASSQFPRGLAYEQYF. DNA of the CDR3: TGCGCCAGCAGCCAATTCCCTCGGGGGCTTGCCTACGAGCAGTACTTC.

This clonotype appeared a few times. The chain links TRBV6-2 or TRBV6-3 to TRBJ1-2; TRBD1 matches 9 bases. CDR3 size: 14 residues. The J segment lost 7 bases and the V segment lost 6 bases, leaving 9 bases of the junction unmatched. The V gene's germline CDR1 is MNHEY and CDR2 SVGEGT. For the CDR3, the DNA is TGTGCCAGCAGCGAGGACAGGGGAGTTTTTGGCTACACCTTC. This encodes CASSEDRGVFGYTF.

The rearrangement joins TRBV7-3 to TRBJ2-5; 10 bases are a match to TRBD1. V gave up 4 bases and J gave up 6 bases; unmatched junction bases: 2. Germline V CDR1 and CDR2: SGHTA, FQGTGA. CDR3 length equals 13 residues. CDR3 coding DNA: TGTGCCAGCAGCTCGGGACAGGGGAAGACCCAGTACTTC. It yields the protein CASSSGQGKTQYF. Combining the CDR3 with reference TRBV7-3 and TRBJ2-5 gives the whole variable domain GAGVSQTPSNKVTEKGKYVELRCDPISGHTALYWYRQSLGQGPEFLIYFQGTGAADDSGLPNDRFFAVRPEGSVSTLKIQRTERGDSAVYLCASSSGQGKTQYFGPGTRLLVL.

Only a few counts were recorded for this clonotype. The chain couples TRBV25-1 to TRBJ1-2; D is ambiguous. The CDR3 is 18 residues long. V was shortened by 0 bases and J by 2 bases, with 19 bases between the two germline ends. The germline CDR1 and CDR2 sequences are MGHDK and SYGVNS. CDR3: CASSEYFGGQPENYGYTF. CDR3 nucleotides: TGTGCCAGCAGTGAATACTTCGGAGGGCAGCCCGAGAACTATGGCTACACCTTC.

V is TRBV29-1 and J is TRBJ2-7; 7 bases map to TRBD2. This CDR3 region has 14 residues. Germline values: CDR1 SQVTM, CDR2 ANQGSEA. The junction had 11 bases not matched to a gene; V was cut back by 6 bases and J by 3 bases. CDR3 nucleotide sequence: TGCAGCGTAAGATTGGGGGGGGGAGGCTACGAGCAGTACTTC. It yields the protein CSVRLGGGGYEQYF.

V and J are TRBV5-1 and TRBJ1-5; 7 nucleotides agree with TRBD1. The J segment lost 5 bases and the V segment lost 0 bases, leaving 2 bases of the junction unmatched. Germline CDR1 SGHRS, CDR2 YFSETQ. This CDR3 is 14 amino acids long. The CDR3 region has the DNA TGCGCCAGCAGCTTGGACACAGGGGATCAGCCCCAGCATTTT. It translates to CASSLDTGDQPQHF.

The J gene is TRBJ2-1, the V gene TRBV29-1; D unclear. The CDR3 consists of 12 residues. Trimming cost V 5 bases and J 5 bases, with 10 bases left between them. Germline V CDR1 and CDR2: SQVTM, ANQGSEA. The CDR3 DNA follows: TGCAGCGTTTTATGGTACCACAATGAGCAGTTCTTC. It translates to CSVLWYHNEQFF.

V is TRBV6-5 and J is TRBJ1-5, with TRBD1 identical over 10 bases. V trimming: 6 bases; J trimming: 7 bases; junction bases outside the gene matches: 12. The CDR3 is 16 amino acids. The germline CDR1 and CDR2 sequences are MNHEY and SVGAGI. As DNA, the CDR3 is TGTGCCAGCAGCCCCCTGGGACAGGGGAATCAACAGCCCCAGCATTTT. This codes for CASSPLGQGNQQPQHF.

The rearrangement links TRBV2 to TRBJ2-3, with D perhaps matching TRBD2 (5 bases). Germline assignment: CDR1 SNHLY and CDR2 FYNNEI. The CDR3 is made up of 14 amino acids. Between the trimmed V and J ends, which lost 6 bases and 1 base, there was a span of 11 bases. The CDR3 bases are TGTGCCAGCAGACGGGAAGTCGGCACAGATACGCAGTATTTT. Amino acid sequence: CASRREVGTDTQYF.

The sample holds many counts of this clonotype. V gene TRBV4-3 combines with J gene TRBJ1-5; 8 bases line up with TRBD1. The CDR3 runs to 14 residues. V lost 4 bases and J lost 5; bases outside the gene matches: 4. Germline V gene data show CDR1 as LGHNA and CDR2 as YSLEER. CDR3 bases: TGCGCCAGCAGCCTCGACAGGGGATATCAGCCCCAGCATTTT. Its protein product is CASSLDRGYQPQHF.

The V and J genes are TRBV20-1 and TRBJ1-5; 8 nucleotides match TRBD1. Germline V gene sequence: CDR1 DFQATT, CDR2 SNEGSKA (reference sequence). The V segment lost 6 bases and the J segment 6 bases; nucleotides outside the gene matches: 10. The CDR3 totals 14 residues. The CDR3 DNA is TGCAGTGCCCAGACAGGGGAGATCGTTCAGCCCCAGCATTTT. It specifies CSAQTGEIVQPQHF.

This clonotype was detected only a few times. The CDR3 nucleotides read TGTGCCAGCAGTTTAGCGTCGGGCGAGGGCAACGAGCAGTACTTC. Translation: CASSLASGEGNEQYF. This sequence joins TRBV12-3 or TRBV12-4 and TRBJ2-7; D possibly corresponds to TRBD2 (5 bases). This CDR3 is 15 amino acids long. Trimming shortened V by 0 bases and J by 5 bases, and 14 bases separated the two germline ends.

This clonotype was seen a handful of times. This chain connects TRBV7-2 to TRBJ1-5; D is uncertain. The CDR3 loop spans 12 amino acids. Germline CDR1 reads SGHTA; CDR2 reads FQGNSA. V was cut by 2 bases and J by 10 bases, with 9 bases left in between. DNA of the CDR3: TGTGCCAGCAGCTTAATGTTGTCACCCCAGCATTTT. Translating it yields CASSLMLSPQHF.

This rearrangement joins TRBV20-1 to TRBJ2-1; 11 bases agree with TRBD2. This CDR3 has 15 residues. After removal of 5 bases from V and 4 bases from J, the junction contained 7 bases not matched to a gene. The germline CDR1 and CDR2 sequences are DFQATT and SNEGSKA (reference sequence). This CDR3 is CSALRLAGSYNEQFF. The DNA for the CDR3 is TGCAGTGCTCTCCGACTAGCGGGGAGTTACAATGAGCAGTTCTTC.

This clonotype was detected many times. The gene calls are TRBV20-1 and TRBJ2-7, with D perhaps matching TRBD2 (6 bases). V lost 3 bases, J lost 3 bases, and 9 bases lay in between. Looked up from germline, CDR1 is DFQATT and CDR2 is SNEGSKA (reference sequence). This CDR3 has 12 amino acids. The CDR3 sequence is CSASGRGYEQYF. CDR3 sequence (DNA): TGCAGTGCTAGTGGGCGGGGCTACGAGCAGTACTTC.

This clonotype has a handful of counts. The V gene is TRBV20-1, the J gene TRBJ1-1, with D maybe TRBD1 (6 bases). Germline assignment: CDR1 DFQATT and CDR2 SNEGSKA (reference sequence). The CDR3 has 15 residues. Deletions cut 6 bases from V and 7 bases from J, with 24 bases between. CDR3 sequence: CSARPLDRPTHEAFF. In nucleotides, the CDR3 is TGCAGTGCCAGACCCCTTGACAGGCCGACCCATGAAGCTTTCTTT.